This TCR beta chain was recorded in a study of blood T cells in healthy people across ages. The V gene lost 6 bases and the J gene lost 3 bases, with 12 bases spanning the gap. Germline V lookup: CDR1 ENHRY, CDR2 SYGVKD. The CDR3 totals 14 residues. Alongside a J-beta primer mix, a sample-barcoded 5' primer served in a second PCR lasting about 7 to 11 cycles. TCRdb redid the calling of the 5' RACE reads with MiXCR, one entry per CDR3 protein. The sample lists 550,000 to 600,000 distinct CDR3 sequences, approximately 25% occurring once. Sequencing used blood. V and J are TRBV10-3 and TRBJ2-1; D may be TRBD2 (5 bases). This TCR derives from a woman in her seventies in good health. The DNA for the CDR3 is TGTGCCATCAGCGCAACCGGGAACTACAATGAGCAGTTCTTC. The encoded protein is CAISATGNYNEQFF.